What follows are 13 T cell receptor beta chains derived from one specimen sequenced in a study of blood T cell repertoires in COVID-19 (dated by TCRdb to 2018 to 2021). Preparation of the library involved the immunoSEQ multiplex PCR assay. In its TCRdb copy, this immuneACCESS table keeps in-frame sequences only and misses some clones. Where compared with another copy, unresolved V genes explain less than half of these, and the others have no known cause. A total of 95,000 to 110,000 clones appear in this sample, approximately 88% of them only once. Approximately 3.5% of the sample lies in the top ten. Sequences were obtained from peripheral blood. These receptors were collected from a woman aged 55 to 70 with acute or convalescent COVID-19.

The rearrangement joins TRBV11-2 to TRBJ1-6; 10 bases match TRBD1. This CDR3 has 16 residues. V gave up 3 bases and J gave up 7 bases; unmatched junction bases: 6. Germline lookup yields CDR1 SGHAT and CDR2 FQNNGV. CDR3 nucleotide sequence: TGTGCCAGCAGCTTCCCCCGGGGACAGGGGAATTCACCCCTCCACTTT. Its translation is CASSFPRGQGNSPLHF. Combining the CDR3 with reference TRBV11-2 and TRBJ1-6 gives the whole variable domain EAGVAQSPRYKIIEKRQSVAFWCNPISGHATLYWYQQILGQGPKLLIQFQNNGVVDDSQLPKDRFSAERLKGVDSTLKIQPAKLEDSAVYLCASSFPRGQGNSPLHFGNGTRLTVT.

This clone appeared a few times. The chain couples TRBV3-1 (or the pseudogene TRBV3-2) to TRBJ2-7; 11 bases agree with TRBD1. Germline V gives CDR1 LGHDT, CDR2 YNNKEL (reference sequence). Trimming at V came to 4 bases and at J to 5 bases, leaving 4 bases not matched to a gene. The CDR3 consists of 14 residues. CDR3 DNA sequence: TGTGCCAGCAGCCCCGGACAGGGGGCCCACGAGCAGTACGTC. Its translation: CASSPGQGAHEQYV.

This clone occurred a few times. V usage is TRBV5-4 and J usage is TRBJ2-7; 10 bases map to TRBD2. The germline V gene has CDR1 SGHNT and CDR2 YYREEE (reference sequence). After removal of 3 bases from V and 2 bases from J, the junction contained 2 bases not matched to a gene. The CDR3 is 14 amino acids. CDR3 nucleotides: TGTGCCAGCAGCTATACTAGCGGGGCCTACGAGCAGTACTTC. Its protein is CASSYTSGAYEQYF.

CDR3 sequence (DNA): TGTGCCAGCAGTAAAGGGACTTTAAGCTCCTATAATTCACCCCTCCACTTT. Encoded protein: CASSKGTLSSYNSPLHF. This chain joins TRBV6-1 and TRBJ1-6; D may be TRBD1 (5 bases). Trimming removed 5 bases at V and 0 bases at J, with 14 bases between. Germline V gives CDR1 MNHNS, CDR2 SASEGT. The CDR3 runs 17 residues.

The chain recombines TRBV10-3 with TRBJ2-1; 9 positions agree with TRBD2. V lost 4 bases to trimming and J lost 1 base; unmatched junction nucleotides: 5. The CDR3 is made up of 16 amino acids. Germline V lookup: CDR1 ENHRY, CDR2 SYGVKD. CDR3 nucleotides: TGTGCCATCAGTGTCGCTAGCGGGGTTTCCTACAATGAGCAGTTCTTC. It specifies CAISVASGVSYNEQFF.

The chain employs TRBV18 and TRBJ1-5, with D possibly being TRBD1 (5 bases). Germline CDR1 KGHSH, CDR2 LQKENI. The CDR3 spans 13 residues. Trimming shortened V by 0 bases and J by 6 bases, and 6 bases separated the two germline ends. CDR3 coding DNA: TGTGCCAGCTCACCACCCGGGGGTCAGCCCCAGCATTTT. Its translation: CASSPPGGQPQHF.

Here the CDR3 reads CASSLSGAGPDIQYF. CDR3 in DNA: TGTGCCAGCAGCTTAAGCGGGGCAGGCCCAGACATTCAGTACTTC. The rearrangement uses TRBV7-9 and TRBJ2-4, with TRBD2 identical over 7 bases. The CDR3 runs 15 residues. J gave up 8 bases and V 2 bases, and 9 bases lay outside the gene matches. Germline V CDR1 and CDR2: SEHNR, FQNEAQ (reference sequence).

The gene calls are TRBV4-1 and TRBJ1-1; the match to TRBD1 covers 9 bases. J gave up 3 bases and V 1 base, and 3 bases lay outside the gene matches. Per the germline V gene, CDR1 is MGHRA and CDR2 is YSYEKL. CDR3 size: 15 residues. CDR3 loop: CASSQAGQGYTEAFF. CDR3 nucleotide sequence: TGCGCCAGCAGCCAAGCGGGACAGGGATACACTGAAGCTTTCTTT.

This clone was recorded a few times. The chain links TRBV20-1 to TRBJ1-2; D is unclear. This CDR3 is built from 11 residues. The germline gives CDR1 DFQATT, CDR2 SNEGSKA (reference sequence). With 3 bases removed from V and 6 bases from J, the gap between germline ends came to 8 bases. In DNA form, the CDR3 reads TGCAGTGCTAGTGCTCCGGATGGCTACACCTTC. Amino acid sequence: CSASAPDGYTF.

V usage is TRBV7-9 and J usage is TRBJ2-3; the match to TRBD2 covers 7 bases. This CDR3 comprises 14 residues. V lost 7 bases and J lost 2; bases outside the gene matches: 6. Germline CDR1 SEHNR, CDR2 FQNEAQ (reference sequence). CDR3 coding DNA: TGTGCCAGCAAGGGGAGGGGAAACACAGATACGCAGTATTTT. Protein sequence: CASKGRGNTDTQYF.

CDR3 sequence (DNA): TGCAGTGCAAGTGGAGGGTTCAGTGAAAAACTGTTTTTT. Amino acid sequence: CSASGGFSEKLFF. The chain has TRBV20-1 and TRBJ1-4; D gene unclear. CDR1 and CDR2 (germline): DFQATT, SNEGSKA (reference sequence). The CDR3 extends over 13 amino acids. Trimming removed 6 bases from V and 7 bases from J, with 15 bases in between.

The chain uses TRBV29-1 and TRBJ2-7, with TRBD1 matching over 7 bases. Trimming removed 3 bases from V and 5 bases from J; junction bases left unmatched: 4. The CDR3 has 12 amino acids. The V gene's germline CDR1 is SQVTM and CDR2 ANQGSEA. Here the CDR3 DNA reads TGCAGCGTTGACAGGGGGAGCAACGAGCAGTACTTC. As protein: CSVDRGSNEQYF.

As DNA, the CDR3 is TGTGCCAGCAGCGTTGGACTAGCGGACAAAGAGACCCAGTACTTC. This codes for CASSVGLADKETQYF. The rearrangement joins TRBV9 to TRBJ2-5; 10 bases map to TRBD2. CDR1 and CDR2 from the germline V gene are SGDLS and YYNGEE. V trimming: 2 bases; J trimming: 3 bases; junction bases outside the gene matches: 4. CDR3 length equals 15 residues. Full variable domain (rest looked up from reference TRBV9 and TRBJ2-5): DSGVTQTPKHLITATGQRVTLRCSPRSGDLSVYWYQQSLDQGLQFLIQYYNGEERAKGNILERFSAQQFPDLHSELNLSSLELGDSALYFCASSVGLADKETQYFGPGTRLLVL.